The 17 T cell receptor beta chains below all came from one sample that was sequenced in a study of identical twins. TCRdb ran MiXCR on the 5' RACE reads and lists one entry per CDR3 protein. This table holds hundreds of thousands of distinct CDR3 sequences, 8.5% to 9.5% found once. These records were also assigned to another study, of yellow fever vaccine responses in identical twins.

The sample was PBMCs. The source of these receptors is a woman aged 18-30 years in good health.

The gene calls are TRBV9 and TRBJ2-1, with 9 bases lining up with TRBD2. The ends lost 0 bases at V and 6 bases at J; junction bases unmatched: 4. CDR1 is SGDLS, CDR2 YYNGEE, per germline. This CDR3 comprises 15 residues. CDR3 nucleotide sequence: TGTGCCAGCAGCGTAGTTGCGGGGGGGCCCAATGAGCAGTTCTTC. It translates to CASSVVAGGPNEQFF.

This clonotype was observed a handful of times. The J gene is TRBJ1-1, the V gene TRBV18; no firm D call. The germline V gene has CDR1 KGHSH and CDR2 LQKENI. Trimming took off 3 bases at V and 4 bases at J, with 15 bases between the two ends. This CDR3 has 15 residues. CDR3 amino acids: CASSPSPGEVTEAFF. Here the CDR3 DNA reads TGTGCCAGCTCACCCTCCCCCGGGGAGGTCACTGAAGCTTTCTTT. The full variable domain, rest sourced from reference TRBV18 and TRBJ1-1, is NAGVMQNPRHLVRRRGQEARLRCSPMKGHSHVYWYRQLPEEGLKFMVYLQKENIIDESGMPKERFSAEFPKEGPSILRIQQVVRGDSAAYFCASSPSPGEVTEAFFGQGTRLTVV.

Only a few counts were recorded for this clonotype. This rearrangement joins TRBV4-2 to TRBJ2-7, with 10 nucleotides matching TRBD2. With V trimmed by 0 bases and J by 12 bases, 11 bases remained unmatched. Germline values: CDR1 LGHNA, CDR2 YNFKEQ. The CDR3 consists of 15 residues. The CDR3 loop is CASSQDRTSGALRYF. CDR3 nucleotide sequence: TGTGCCAGCAGCCAAGATAGGACTAGCGGAGCCCTTCGGTACTTC.

Many counts were recorded for this clonotype. The chain couples TRBV2 to TRBJ2-2; D is possibly TRBD1 (5 bases). Per the germline V gene, CDR1 is SNHLY and CDR2 is FYNNEI. The CDR3 sequence is 15 residues long. V was pared by 2 bases and J by 3 bases, with 10 bases between. CDR3 residues: CASSELAGHTGELFF. The DNA for the CDR3 is TGTGCCAGCAGTGAATTGGCAGGGCACACCGGGGAGCTGTTTTTT. Drawing the rest from reference TRBV2 and TRBJ2-2, the complete variable domain is EPEVTQTPSHQVTQMGQEVILRCVPISNHLYFYWYRQILGQKVEFLVSFYNNEISEKSEIFDDQFSVERPDGSNFTLKIRSTKLEDSAMYFCASSELAGHTGELFFGEGSRLTVL.

The V gene is TRBV2, the J gene TRBJ2-7; no reliable D call. Per germline, CDR1 SNHLY and CDR2 FYNNEI. CDR3 length: 13 amino acids. V lost 7 bases and J lost 3, with 13 bases in between. The CDR3 DNA reads as TGTGCCAGCAAATACGAAACGGGCTACGAGCAGTACTTC. Amino acids: CASKYETGYEQYF.

V gene TRBV7-2 combines with J gene TRBJ2-1; 10 bases match TRBD2. The CDR3 has 15 amino acids. Germline values: CDR1 SGHTA, CDR2 FQGNSA. The V and J ends lost 4 bases and 7 bases, in that order; junction bases with no gene match: 7. CDR3 protein: CASSSSGRKWNEQFF. The CDR3 DNA reads TGTGCCAGCAGCTCTAGCGGGAGAAAGTGGAATGAGCAGTTCTTC.

The chain carries TRBV6-1 and TRBJ2-3; D unresolved. The CDR3 covers 15 residues. V lost 5 bases, J lost 4 bases, and 16 bases lay in between. CDR1 and CDR2 (germline): MNHNS, SASEGT. CDR3 region: CASSPTRPGADTQYF. CDR3 sequence (DNA): TGTGCCAGCAGTCCCACAAGGCCAGGCGCAGATACGCAGTATTTT.

On this clonotype: One junction end disagrees with the germline gene, perhaps due to a read error. The chain employs TRBV7-7 and TRBJ2-5; TRBD1 or TRBD2 may be the D gene (6 bases each). The CDR3 has 14 amino acids. Germline V gene sequence: CDR1 SSHAT, CDR2 FNYEAQ (reference sequence). This chain's CDR3 is CASSSLQGGETQYF. In nucleotides, the CDR3 is TGTGCTAGCAGCTCCTTACAGGGAGGAGAGACCCAGTACTTC.

This clonotype showed up many times. This rearrangement joins TRBV10-3 to TRBJ2-5; D is uncertain. CDR1 is ENHRY, CDR2 SYGVKD, per germline. The V end lost 0 bases, the J end lost 2 bases, and 7 bases lay between the germline ends. The CDR3 has 14 residues. DNA of the CDR3: TGTGCCATCAGTGAGTCGCCAGGTCAAGAGACCCAGTACTTC. Translation gives CAISESPGQETQYF.

This clonotype showed up just a few times. This chain connects TRBV7-9 to TRBJ1-1, with D maybe TRBD1 (6 bases). Trimming removed 5 bases from V and 8 bases from J, with 21 bases in between. The CDR3 is 15 amino acids. The germline V gene has CDR1 SEHNR and CDR2 FQNEAQ (reference sequence). CDR3 nucleotides: TGTGCCAGCAGCCACATCTCGGCAAAGGGGGGGGAAGCTTTCTTT. This encodes CASSHISAKGGEAFF.

The chain uses TRBV7-2 and TRBJ2-5; no definite D call. V was cut by 1 base and J by 0 bases, with 12 bases left in between. The germline gives CDR1 SGHTA, CDR2 FQGNSA. The CDR3 has 16 amino acids. The CDR3 here is CASSLVSTAYQETQYF. The CDR3 DNA is TGTGCCAGCAGCTTAGTGTCTACTGCGTACCAAGAGACCCAGTACTTC.

The CDR3 bases are TGTGCCAGCAGCCCGAATTTTTTGGGCTCCTACGAGCAGTACTTC. Translated, it gives CASSPNFLGSYEQYF. This chain connects TRBV3-1 to TRBJ2-7; D is uncertain. Deletions cut 4 bases from V and 0 bases from J, with 13 bases between. Germline loops: CDR1 LGHDT, CDR2 YNNKEL (reference sequence). The CDR3 has 15 amino acids.

This clonotype counts as medium-sized. The chain links TRBV5-1 to TRBJ2-2; D might be TRBD1 (6 bases). Trimming cost V 4 bases and J 6 bases, with 19 bases left between them. The CDR3 consists of 16 residues. CDR1 SGHRS and CDR2 YFSETQ come from the germline V gene. The CDR3 DNA reads as TGCGCCAGCAGCCCTGGACAGATCGAGGCTGCCGGGGAGCTGTTTTTT. Residues: CASSPGQIEAAGELFF.

This clonotype occurred many times. V and J are TRBV10-3 and TRBJ2-1, with D possibly being TRBD2 (5 bases). Per germline, CDR1 ENHRY and CDR2 SYGVKD. The CDR3 runs to 11 residues. V was pared by 4 bases and J by 7 bases, with 5 bases between. The DNA for the CDR3 is TGTGCCATCAGTGCGGGAAATGAGCAGTTCTTC. It codes for CAISAGNEQFF.

This clonotype was seen more than once but under ten times. This chain joins TRBV10-3 and TRBJ2-4; D might be TRBD1 (6 bases). The CDR3 has 15 amino acids. CDR1 and CDR2 from the germline V gene are ENHRY and SYGVKD. V lost 0 bases and J lost 8, with 14 bases in between. The CDR3 DNA sequence: TGTGCCATCAGTGAGTCCGGGACAACGAAAGACATTCAGTACTTC. The encoded protein is CAISESGTTKDIQYF.

This clonotype was seen ten or more times. The chain carries TRBV28 and TRBJ2-5, with 11 bases identical to TRBD2. The trim removed 4 bases at V and 2 bases at J, leaving 3 bases unmatched. This CDR3 contains 15 residues. Germline CDR1 is MDHEN and CDR2 is SYDVKM. The DNA of the CDR3 is TGTGCCAGCAGTTCCTTAGCGGGAGGGCAAGAGACCCAGTACTTC. Translating gives CASSSLAGGQETQYF.

The V and J genes are TRBV15 and TRBJ1-4; 8 bases are a match to TRBD1. Germline V gives CDR1 LNHNV, CDR2 YYDKDF (reference sequence). The trim removed 6 bases at V and 5 bases at J, leaving 8 bases unmatched. The CDR3 contains 15 residues. CDR3: CATSPPDRENEKLFF. CDR3 coding DNA: TGTGCCACCAGTCCCCCGGACAGGGAGAATGAAAAACTGTTTTTT. Variable domain in full (rest from reference TRBV15 and TRBJ1-4): DAMVIQNPRYQVTQFGKPVTLSCSQTLNHNVMYWYQQKSSQAPKLLFHYYDKDFNNEADTPDNFQSRRPNTSFCFLDIRSPGLGDTAMYLCATSPPDRENEKLFFGSGTQLSVL.